This TCR beta chain was identified in a study of control samples from healthy donors and cancer patients. This clone was observed a single time. The assay was immunoSEQ multiplex PCR, and TCRdb's table has in-frame clones only and misses some. The profile shows more than 20,000 clones, about nine tenths of them singletons. This CDR3 region has 13 residues. V trimming: 6 bases; J trimming: 8 bases; junction bases outside the gene matches: 7. Germline loops: CDR1 SNHLY, CDR2 FYNNEI. V usage is TRBV2 and J usage is TRBJ1-2; 9 bases agree with TRBD1. Sequencing was carried out using PBMCs. The source of this sequence is a man over 45 with lung cancer. This CDR3 reads CASSETGGQGYTF. The DNA of the CDR3 is TGTGCCAGCAGCGAAACAGGGGGCCAAGGCTACACCTTC.